The source of this TCR beta chain is a study of beta chain features in type 1 diabetes. Study-wide findings and caveats: Shortening of TCRB CDR3s, moderate but significant, appeared in all four CD4+ subsets of Type 1 diabetes patients. Naive, central memory and Treg TCRB repertoires appeared more alike in patients than in healthy donors.

cDNA synthesis used the whole RNA isolate, giving expressed TCRB sequences. The data were produced by immunoSEQ multiplex PCR, yet TCRdb's version contains in-frame clones alone and is incomplete. The profile shows under 450,000 clones, approximately 13% of them singletons. Purities over 98% were achieved in all sorted populations. Points on this clone: Its antigen is as yet unknown.

The CDR3 covers 14 residues. CDR1 ENHRY and CDR2 SYGVKD come from the germline V gene. V lost 6 bases and J 1 base, leaving 11 bases between the germline ends. The receptor was derived from a man aged 25 to 45 in good health. Material: naive CD4+ T cells from blood. The rearrangement links TRBV10-3 to TRBJ2-3; the D is unclear. The CDR3 bases are TGTGCCATCAGCCGGGTCAAGGGCACAGATACGCAGTATTTT. Protein product: CAISRVKGTDTQYF.